One T cell receptor (beta chain) is described in this entry. This entry comes from a study of blood T cell repertoires in COVID-19. Overall study context: Samples taken during acute and convalescent COVID-19 were collected in the United States, Italy and Spain. Sample material is recorded as cDNA or gDNA derived from T cells, B-cell-depleted T cells, or PBMCs.

With V trimmed by 6 bases and J by 0 bases, 7 bases remained unmatched. Germline V CDR1 and CDR2: MNHEY, SVGEGT. This CDR3 has 15 residues. Authors' analysis steps: From reference gene primer amplification, estimates of nucleated cell counts were derived. Profiling relied on immunoSEQ multiplex PCR, and the TCRdb table lists in-frame clones only, not all of them. Clonal size and the V and J genes are those of that table, whereas D and trimming came from the DNA. The sample has tens of thousands of clones, 80% to 85% seen once; the top ten hold under 30%. Sample: peripheral blood. The sequence came from a woman older than 75 with active or convalescent COVID-19. The V gene is TRBV6-2 or TRBV6-3, the J gene TRBJ2-5; the match to TRBD1 covers 7 bases. This CDR3 is CASSPMDRNQETQYF. In DNA, the CDR3 is TGTGCCAGCAGCCCTATGGACAGGAACCAAGAGACCCAGTACTTC.